The clone carrying this TCR beta chain was recorded a few times. In TCRdb, the 5' RACE reads were re-called with MiXCR into one record per CDR3 protein. The repertoire holds approximately 100,000 distinct CDR3 sequences, with nearly 25% as singletons. The data originate from a study of CD8 T cells in ankylosing spondylitis. The sample comprised synovial fluid, either unsorted or a sorted T cell fraction (not recorded which). The sequence came from a male donor with ankylosing spondylitis.

The CDR3 region is CASSFGSLQGVLNQPQHF. DNA of the CDR3: TGTGCCAGCAGTTTTGGATCACTACAGGGGGTACTCAATCAGCCCCAGCATTTT. The chain uses TRBV12-3 or TRBV12-4 and TRBJ1-5, with TRBD1 matching 8 bases. The V gene end was trimmed by 3 bases and the J gene end by 3 bases; junction bases not matched to a gene: 13. There are 18 residues in the CDR3.